The rows below give T cell receptor beta chains drawn from one sample of a study of glioma-infiltrating T cells after dendritic cell vaccination. The table came from immunoSEQ multiplex PCR; TCRdb's copy has only in-frame clones and leaves some out. Of about 92,000 clones in the sample, around 86% were seen once. This sample comprised blood, obtained before dendritic cell vaccination. These receptors all come from a human donor with glioblastoma. Each CDR3 is given with its conserved first and last residue. A D gene is named only where the DNA matches it firmly. Part of the rows lack a size; the others show once, few, many or a class for expanded clones.

D	V	J	size	CDR3
TRBD2	TRBV7-8	TRBJ2-1	-	CASSPLGASGRPSSYNEQFF
-	TRBV19	TRBJ1-2	-	CASSISQGTYGYTF
TRBD1	TRBV14	TRBJ2-7	-	CASSQENRGAEQYF
TRBD1	TRBV7-3	TRBJ2-1	-	CASSLTVGNRGEQFF
TRBD2	TRBV6-5	TRBJ2-5	-	CASSYRSPGGETQYF
TRBD1	TRBV28	TRBJ1-4	-	CASSLWGQGRLEKLFF
TRBD1	TRBV27	TRBJ1-1	-	CASSLQTGSNTEAFF
TRBD1	TRBV2	TRBJ2-3	few	CATTPITWVLGQGSSQYF
-	TRBV6-6	TRBJ1-1	-	CASSYPKDVGGDFF
-	TRBV2	TRBJ1-2	-	CASSEVGSRGYTF
-	TRBV2	TRBJ2-7	few	CASSPGGLEQYF
TRBD2	TRBV9	TRBJ2-2	-	CASSVGLAGGTGELFF
-	TRBV27	TRBJ1-2	-	CASSLSGGTVGYTF